This is a list of T cell receptor beta chains from one sample in a study of T cells in Graves' hyperthyroidism and ophthalmopathy. TCRdb called the multiplex PCR reads again in MiXCR, with one record for every CDR3 protein. The sample lists about 690,000 distinct CDR3 sequences, 15% to 20% occurring once. The sample consisted of blood. Receptor source: a man in his fifties or sixties with Graves' hyperthyroidism. CDR3s include the opening cysteine and the closing phenylalanine or tryptophan. The D gene is left open where the match is weak. The size entry is marked missing in some rows and otherwise reads once, few, many or a size class.

size	D	V	length	J	CDR3	DNA
NA	NA	TRBV5-1	14	TRBJ2-7	CASSPEGVGYEQYF	TGCGCCAGCAGCCCGGAGGGGGTCGGCTACGAGCAGTACTTC
many	TRBD1	TRBV28	15	TRBJ2-1	CASSSRDREWNEQFF	TGTGCCAGCAGTTCCCGGGACAGAGAGTGGAATGAGCAGTTCTTC
NA	TRBD2	TRBV7-9	18	TRBJ2-5	CASSLKASGLRYQETQYF	TGTGCCAGCAGCTTAAAGGCTAGCGGGTTGCGGTACCAAGAGACCCAGTACTTC
NA	NA	TRBV12-3/TRBV12-4	12	TRBJ2-1	CASSFRVNEEFF	TGTGCCAGCAGTTTTCGGGTCAATGAGGAGTTCTTC
many	NA	TRBV2	15	TRBJ2-6	CASSETGSGANVLTF	TGTGCCAGCAGCGAAACAGGATCTGGGGCCAACGTCCTGACTTTC
NA	NA	TRBV7-8	12	TRBJ2-1	CASRTLSNEQFF	TGTGCCAGCAGGACACTTTCCAATGAGCAGTTCTTC
NA	TRBD2	TRBV6-1	18	TRBJ2-7	CASSDNRGHSGRSTEQYF	TGTGCCAGCAGCGACAACAGGGGCCATAGCGGGAGATCCACCGAGCAGTACTTC
many	NA	TRBV2	13	TRBJ1-2	CASSETLNYGYTF	TGTGCCAGCAGTGAGACACTAAACTATGGCTACACCTTC
few	NA	TRBV6-1	15	TRBJ1-4	CASSELSGKNEKLFF	TGTGCCAGCAGTGAACTGTCCGGGAAGAATGAAAAACTGTTTTTT
few	NA	TRBV30	15	TRBJ1-5	CAWTPGPYSNQPQHF	TGTGCCTGGACTCCGGGGCCATATAGCAATCAGCCCCAGCATTTT
many	TRBD2	TRBV2	18	TRBJ2-3	CASSEGTSGLLSTDTQYF	TGTGCCAGCAGTGAAGGGACTAGCGGGCTTCTCAGCACAGATACGCAGTATTTT
few	TRBD1	TRBV20-1	14	TRBJ2-7	CSAEGTGGMYEQYF	TGCAGTGCTGAGGGGACAGGGGGCATGTACGAGCAGTACTTC
few	TRBD1	TRBV28	14	TRBJ1-5	CASITDRADQPQHF	TGTGCCAGCATCACTGACAGGGCCGATCAGCCCCAGCATTTT
NA	NA	TRBV10-3	16	TRBJ2-1	CAISDFTRAPSNEQFF	TGTGCCATCAGTGACTTTACTAGGGCACCGTCCAATGAGCAGTTCTTC
NA	NA	TRBV7-9	16	TRBJ2-1	CASSLGTILSYNEQFF	TGTGCCAGCAGCTTAGGGACTATACTCTCCTACAATGAGCAGTTCTTC
many	NA	TRBV28	12	TRBJ1-1	CASRYKNTEAFF	TGTGCCAGCAGATACAAGAACACTGAAGCTTTCTTT
many	NA	TRBV7-9	11	TRBJ2-1	CASSSSNEQFF	TGTGCCAGCAGCTCTAGCAATGAGCAGTTCTTC
many	TRBD2	TRBV6-1	12	TRBJ2-3	CASGRDTDTQYF	TGTGCCAGCGGGAGGGACACAGATACGCAGTATTTT
NA	TRBD1	TRBV11-2	17	TRBJ2-7	CASSLRGPGQGLGEQYF	TGTGCCAGCAGCCTACGAGGACCGGGACAGGGGCTAGGGGAGCAGTACTTC
few	NA	TRBV5-1	16	TRBJ2-2	CASSLAATANTGELFF	TGCGCCAGCAGCTTGGCTGCGACAGCTAACACCGGGGAGCTGTTTTTT
few	NA	TRBV6-1	16	TRBJ1-6	CASSNDRGGGNSPLHF	TGTGCCAGCAGTAACGATAGAGGAGGGGGGAATTCACCCCTCCACTTT
many	TRBD1	TRBV2	13	TRBJ2-7	CASSIEQGSEQYF	TGTGCCAGCAGTATCGAACAGGGGTCAGAGCAGTACTTC
many	NA	TRBV20-1	15	TRBJ2-7	CSAHSSLWGGYEQYF	TGCAGTGCTCACTCTTCCCTTTGGGGTGGATACGAGCAGTACTTC
many	TRBD1	TRBV11-2	14	TRBJ2-7	CASSLDRGRYEQYF	TGTGCCAGCAGCTTAGACAGGGGGCGATACGAGCAGTACTTC
many	TRBD1	TRBV28	17	TRBJ1-2	CASSQARDRELDYGYTF	TGTGCCAGCAGTCAGGCGCGGGACAGGGAGTTAGACTATGGCTACACCTTC
NA	TRBD2	TRBV6-1	16	TRBJ2-1	CASRFRLAPTYNEQFF	TGTGCCAGCAGGTTTCGACTAGCTCCGACCTACAATGAGCAGTTCTTC
many	NA	TRBV20-1	14	TRBJ2-3	CSARAGTNTDTQYF	TGCAGTGCTAGAGCCGGGACAAACACAGATACGCAGTATTTT